The clone carrying this TCR beta chain was recorded only once. Its antigen is not identified. The junction departs from germline at one end; a sequencing error may be responsible. The data belong to a study of post-analysis software for immune sequencing data. Study findings and constraints: The study found TRBV5-6, TRBV5-1 and TRBV20-1 among 4 or 5 TRBV segments more frequent in patients than controls. Strong co-clustering by F measure was evident for samples that had been prepared in the same batch.

TCR beta cDNA libraries had unique molecular identifiers. The source material, roughly 0.9 to 10 million T cells, gave rise to 400,000 to 550,000 cDNA molecules. TCRdb reprocessed the PCR reads with MiXCR, giving one entry per CDR3 protein. This table has roughly 700,000 distinct CDR3 sequences, 25% to 30% appearing once. The CDR3 consists of 13 residues. Germline V gene sequence: CDR1 SGHTA, CDR2 FQGNSA. The sequence was collected from a girl aged 5 to 17 with multiple sclerosis. The sample comprised blood. J is TRBJ2-5 and V is TRBV7-2, with TRBD2 as a possible D gene (6 bases). CDR3 sequence reads: CASSFSSGETRYF. The CDR3, as DNA: TGTGCCAGCAGCTTCTCGTCGGGGGAGACCCGGTACTTC.